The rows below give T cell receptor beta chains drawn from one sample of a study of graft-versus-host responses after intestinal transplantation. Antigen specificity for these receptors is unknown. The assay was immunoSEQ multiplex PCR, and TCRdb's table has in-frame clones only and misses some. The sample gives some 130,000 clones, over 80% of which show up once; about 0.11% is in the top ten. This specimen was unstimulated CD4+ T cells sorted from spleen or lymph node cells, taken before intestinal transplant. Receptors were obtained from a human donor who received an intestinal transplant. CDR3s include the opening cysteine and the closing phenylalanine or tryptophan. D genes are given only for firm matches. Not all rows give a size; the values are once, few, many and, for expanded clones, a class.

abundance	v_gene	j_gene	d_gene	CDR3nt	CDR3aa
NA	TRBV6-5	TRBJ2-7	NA	TGTGCCAGCAGTGACTGGACAGCCGGGCAGTACTTC	CASSDWTAGQYF
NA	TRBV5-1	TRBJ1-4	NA	TGCGCCAGCAGCCCCGACAGCTTTGAAAAACTGTTTTTT	CASSPDSFEKLFF
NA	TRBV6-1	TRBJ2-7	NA	TGTGCCAGCGCACATGGAGGGTTTTACTACGAGCAGTACTTC	CASAHGGFYYEQYF
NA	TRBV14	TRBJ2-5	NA	TGTGCCAGCAGCCAGCACCGGGACCAAGAGACCCAGTACTTC	CASSQHRDQETQYF
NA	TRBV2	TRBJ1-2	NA	TGTGCCAGCACCCAAACCCAGGCTAACTATGGCTACACCTTC	CASTQTQANYGYTF
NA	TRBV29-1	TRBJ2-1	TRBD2	TGCAGCGTGCGGGGACTAGCGGGAAGCAATGAGCAGTTCTTC	CSVRGLAGSNEQFF
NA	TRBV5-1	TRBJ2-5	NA	TGCGCCAGCAGCTTCGACCTGGACCGTAAAGAGACCCAGTACTTC	CASSFDLDRKETQYF
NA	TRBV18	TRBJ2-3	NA	TGTGCCAGCTCACTCCTACCAATCCCTGGTGAGGCAGATACGCAGTATTTT	CASSLLPIPGEADTQYF
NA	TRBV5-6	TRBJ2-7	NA	TGTGCCAGCAGCTTACCGGGAGTAGGGACTCGCGAGCAGTACTTC	CASSLPGVGTREQYF
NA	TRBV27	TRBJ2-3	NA	TGTGCCAGCAGTTCGTTGGGACTTAGCACAGATACGCAGTATTTT	CASSSLGLSTDTQYF
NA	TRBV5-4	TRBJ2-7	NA	TGTGCCAGCAGCGACCGGGGTGTGGACGAGCAGTACTTC	CASSDRGVDEQYF
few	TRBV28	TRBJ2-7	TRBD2	TGTGCCAGCACTCGAGCGGGATACGAGCAGTACTTC	CASTRAGYEQYF
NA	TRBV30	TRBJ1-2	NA	TGTGCCTGGAGTTACAGACTTGGCTACACCTTC	CAWSYRLGYTF
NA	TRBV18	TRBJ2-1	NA	TGTGCCAGCTCACCACAGCGAGGAGGGAGCTCCTACAATGAGCAGTTCTTC	CASSPQRGGSSYNEQFF
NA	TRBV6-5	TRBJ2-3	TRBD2	TGTGCCAGCAAATACGGGACTAGCGGGACAGATACGCAGTATTTT	CASKYGTSGTDTQYF
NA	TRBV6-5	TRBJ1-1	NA	TGTGCCAGCAGTCAATCGGACACTGAAGCTTTCTTT	CASSQSDTEAFF
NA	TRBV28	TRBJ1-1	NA	TGTGCCAGCAGTTTATTTCCAGGTCAAGCTTTCTTT	CASSLFPGQAFF
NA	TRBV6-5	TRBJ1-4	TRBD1	TGTGCCAGCAGTGTTACAGGGGGAAGCACGGAAAAACTGTTTTTT	CASSVTGGSTEKLFF
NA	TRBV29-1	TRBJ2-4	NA	TGCAGCGTTGTTCTGGGGGTTGGAGCCATTCAGTACTTC	CSVVLGVGAIQYF
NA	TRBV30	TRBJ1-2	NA	TGTGCCTGGAGTGGCGGAAACTATGGCTACACCTTC	CAWSGGNYGYTF
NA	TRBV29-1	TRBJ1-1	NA	TGCAGCGTTGAAGTGGAGGACAACGAAGCTTTCTTT	CSVEVEDNEAFF
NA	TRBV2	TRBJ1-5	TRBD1	TGTGCCAGCAGTTGGACAGGGGGAAATCAGCCCCAGCATTTT	CASSWTGGNQPQHF
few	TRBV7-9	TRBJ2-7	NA	TGTGCCAGCAGCCAGTCAGGGCCGCCCGAGCAGTACTTC	CASSQSGPPEQYF
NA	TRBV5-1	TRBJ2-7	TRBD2	TGCGCCAGCAGCTTAACCCGACTAGCGGGAGGGCCAGATAGCTACGAGCAGTACTTC	CASSLTRLAGGPDSYEQYF
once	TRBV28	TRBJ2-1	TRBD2	TGTGCCAGCAACCCCTCGGGGGAGGGCCTAGGTGAGCAGTTCTTC	CASNPSGEGLGEQFF
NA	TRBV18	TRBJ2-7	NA	TGTGCCAGCTCACTTAACGCCCACCCCGCTTACGAGCAGTACTTC	CASSLNAHPAYEQYF
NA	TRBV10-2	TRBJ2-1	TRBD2	TGCGCCAGTGGCATCCAAGCGGGAGCGATCAATGAGCAGTTCTTC	CASGIQAGAINEQFF
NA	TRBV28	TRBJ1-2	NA	TGTGCCAGCAGTACGCCAGGGAATGGCTACACCTTC	CASSTPGNGYTF
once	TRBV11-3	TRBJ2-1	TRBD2	TGTGCCAGCAGCTTGGAAGGACTAGGCTCCTACAATGAGCAGTTCTTC	CASSLEGLGSYNEQFF
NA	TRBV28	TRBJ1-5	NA	TGTGCCAGCAGTTTGGGACTGCTAAATCAGCCCCAGCATTTT	CASSLGLLNQPQHF